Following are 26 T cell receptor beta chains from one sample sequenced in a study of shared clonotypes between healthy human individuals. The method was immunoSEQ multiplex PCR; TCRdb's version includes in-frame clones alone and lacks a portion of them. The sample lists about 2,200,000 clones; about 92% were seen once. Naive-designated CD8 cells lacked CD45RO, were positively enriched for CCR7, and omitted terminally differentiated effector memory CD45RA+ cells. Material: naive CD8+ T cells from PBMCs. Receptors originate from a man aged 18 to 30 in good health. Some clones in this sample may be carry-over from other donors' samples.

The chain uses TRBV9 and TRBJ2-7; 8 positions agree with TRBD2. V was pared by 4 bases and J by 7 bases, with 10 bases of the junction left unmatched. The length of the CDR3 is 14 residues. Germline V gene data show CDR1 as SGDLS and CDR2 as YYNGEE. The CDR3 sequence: CASSPAGGLREQYF. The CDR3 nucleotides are TGTGCCAGCAGCCCCGCGGGGGGATTAAGGGAGCAGTACTTC.

The CDR3 here is CASSQPTRDRDGYTF. The CDR3 coding sequence is TGCGCCAGCAGCCAACCTACCCGGGACAGGGATGGCTACACCTTC. The chain combines TRBV4-1 with TRBJ1-2; the match to TRBD1 covers 9 bases. This CDR3 is built from 15 residues. V was clipped by 2 bases and J by 6 bases; unmatched bases: 7. The germline gives CDR1 MGHRA, CDR2 YSYEKL.

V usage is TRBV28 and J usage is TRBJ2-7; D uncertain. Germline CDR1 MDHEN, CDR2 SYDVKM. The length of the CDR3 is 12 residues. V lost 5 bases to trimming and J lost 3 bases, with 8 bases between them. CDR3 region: CASSRRHYEQYF. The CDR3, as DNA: TGTGCCAGCAGTCGACGGCACTACGAGCAGTACTTC. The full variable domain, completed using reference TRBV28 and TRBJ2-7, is DVKVTQSSRYLVKRTGEKVFLECVQDMDHENMFWYRQDPGLGLRLIYFSYDVKMKEKGDIPEGYSVSREKKERFSLILESASTNQTSMYLCASSRRHYEQYFGPGTRLTVT.

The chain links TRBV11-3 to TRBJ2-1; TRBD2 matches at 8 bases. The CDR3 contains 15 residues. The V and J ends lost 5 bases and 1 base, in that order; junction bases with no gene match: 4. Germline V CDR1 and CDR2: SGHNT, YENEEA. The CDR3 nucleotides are TGTGCCAGCAGCCGGAGACTAGCGTCCTACAATGAGCAGTTCTTC. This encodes CASSRRLASYNEQFF. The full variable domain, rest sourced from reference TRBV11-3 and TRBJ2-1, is EAGVVQSPRYKIIEKKQPVAFWCNPISGHNTLYWYLQNLGQGPELLIRYENEEAVDDSQLPKDRFSAERLKGVDSTLKIQPAELGDSAVYLCASSRRLASYNEQFFGPGTRLTVL.

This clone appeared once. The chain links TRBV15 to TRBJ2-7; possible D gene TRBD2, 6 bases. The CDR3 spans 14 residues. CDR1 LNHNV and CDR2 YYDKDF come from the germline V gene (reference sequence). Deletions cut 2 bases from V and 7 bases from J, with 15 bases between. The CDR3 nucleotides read TGTGCCACCAGCAGATGGGGTGAGGGGAGGGAGCAGTACTTC. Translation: CATSRWGEGREQYF.

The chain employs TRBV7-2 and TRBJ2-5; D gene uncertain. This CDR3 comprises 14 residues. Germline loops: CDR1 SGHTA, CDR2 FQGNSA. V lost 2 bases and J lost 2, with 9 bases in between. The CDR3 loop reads CASSLYQLQETQYF. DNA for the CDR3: TGTGCCAGCAGCTTATATCAGCTTCAAGAGACCCAGTACTTC.

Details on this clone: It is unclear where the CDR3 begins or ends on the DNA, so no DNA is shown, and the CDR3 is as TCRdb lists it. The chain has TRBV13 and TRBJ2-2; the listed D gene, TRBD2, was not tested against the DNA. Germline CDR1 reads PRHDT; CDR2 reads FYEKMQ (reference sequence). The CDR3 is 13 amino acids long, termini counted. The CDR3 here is CASSLLRAGELFF.

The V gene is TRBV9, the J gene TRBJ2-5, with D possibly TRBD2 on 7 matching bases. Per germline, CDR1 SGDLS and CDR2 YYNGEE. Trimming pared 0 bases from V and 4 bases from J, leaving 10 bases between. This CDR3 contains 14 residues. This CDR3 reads CASSVAGGSETQYF. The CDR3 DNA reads TGTGCCAGCAGCGTAGCGGGGGGCTCAGAGACCCAGTACTTC.

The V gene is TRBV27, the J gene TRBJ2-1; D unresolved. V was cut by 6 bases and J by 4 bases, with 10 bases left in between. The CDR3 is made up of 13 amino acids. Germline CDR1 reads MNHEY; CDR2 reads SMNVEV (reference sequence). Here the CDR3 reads CASRGQRYNEQFF. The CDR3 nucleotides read TGTGCCAGCAGGGGCCAAAGGTACAATGAGCAGTTCTTC.

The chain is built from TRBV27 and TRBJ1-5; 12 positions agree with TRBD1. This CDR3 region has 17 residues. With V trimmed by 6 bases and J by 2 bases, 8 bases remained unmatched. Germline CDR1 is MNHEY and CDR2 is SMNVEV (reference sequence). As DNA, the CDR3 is TGTGCCAGCAGCGGGGGACAGGGGGCGTCTGGCAATCAGCCCCAGCATTTT. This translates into CASSGGQGASGNQPQHF.

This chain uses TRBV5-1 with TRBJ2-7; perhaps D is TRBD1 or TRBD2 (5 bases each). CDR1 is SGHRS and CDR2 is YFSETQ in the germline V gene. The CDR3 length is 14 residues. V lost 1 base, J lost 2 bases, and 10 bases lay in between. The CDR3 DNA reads TGCGCCAGCAGCTTGTCGGGGCCCGCCTACGAGCAGTACTTC. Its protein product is CASSLSGPAYEQYF.

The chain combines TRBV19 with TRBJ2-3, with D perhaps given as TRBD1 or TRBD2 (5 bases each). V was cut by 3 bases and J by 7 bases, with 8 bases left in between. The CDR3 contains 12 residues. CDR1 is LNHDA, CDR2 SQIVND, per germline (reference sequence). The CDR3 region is CASSMGVNTQYF. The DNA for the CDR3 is TGTGCCAGTAGTATGGGGGTAAATACGCAGTATTTT.

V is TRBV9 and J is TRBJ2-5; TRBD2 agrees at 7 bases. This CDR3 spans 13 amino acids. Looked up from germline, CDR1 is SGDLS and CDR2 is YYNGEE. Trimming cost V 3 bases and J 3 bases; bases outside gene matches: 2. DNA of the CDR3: TGTGCCAGCAGCGGCGGGGGAAAAGAGACCCAGTACTTC. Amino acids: CASSGGGKETQYF.

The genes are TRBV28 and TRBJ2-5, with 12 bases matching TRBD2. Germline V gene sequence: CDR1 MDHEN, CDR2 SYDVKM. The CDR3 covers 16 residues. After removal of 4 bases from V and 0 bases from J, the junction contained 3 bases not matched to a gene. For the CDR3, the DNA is TGTGCCAGCAGTTGGTGGACTAGCGGGGACCAAGAGACCCAGTACTTC. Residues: CASSWWTSGDQETQYF.

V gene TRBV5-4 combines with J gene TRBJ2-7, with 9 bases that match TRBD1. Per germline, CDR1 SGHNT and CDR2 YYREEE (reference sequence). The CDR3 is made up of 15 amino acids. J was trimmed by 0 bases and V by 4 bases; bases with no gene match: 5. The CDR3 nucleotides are TGTGCCAGCAGCAGGACAGGGGAGACCTCCTACGAGCAGTACTTC. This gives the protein CASSRTGETSYEQYF.

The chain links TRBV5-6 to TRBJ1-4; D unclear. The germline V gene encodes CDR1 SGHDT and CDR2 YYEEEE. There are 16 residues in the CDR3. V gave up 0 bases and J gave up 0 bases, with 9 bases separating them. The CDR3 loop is CASSLGAVATNEKLFF. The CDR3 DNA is TGTGCCAGCAGCTTGGGGGCCGTGGCAACTAATGAAAAACTGTTTTTT.

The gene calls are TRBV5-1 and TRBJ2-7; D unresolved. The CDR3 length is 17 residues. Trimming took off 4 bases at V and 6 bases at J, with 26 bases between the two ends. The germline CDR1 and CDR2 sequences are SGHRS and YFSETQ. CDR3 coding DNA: TGCGCCAGCAGCCAAGAACCATTCCACAGATCGATAAGCGAGCAGTACTTC. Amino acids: CASSQEPFHRSISEQYF.

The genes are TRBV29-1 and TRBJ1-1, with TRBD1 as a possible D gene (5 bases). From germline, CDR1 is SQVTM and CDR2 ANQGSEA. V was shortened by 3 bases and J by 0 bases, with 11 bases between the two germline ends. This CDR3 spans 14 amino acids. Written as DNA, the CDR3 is TGCAGCGTTGAGGGACCCAGCATGAACACTGAAGCTTTCTTT. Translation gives CSVEGPSMNTEAFF.

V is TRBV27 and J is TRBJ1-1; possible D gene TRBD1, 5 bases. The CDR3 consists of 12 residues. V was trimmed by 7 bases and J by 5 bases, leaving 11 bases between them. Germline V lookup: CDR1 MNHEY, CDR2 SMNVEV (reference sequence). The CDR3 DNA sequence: TGTGCCAGCACCGGGGGGGGTACTGAAGCTTTCTTT. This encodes CASTGGGTEAFF.

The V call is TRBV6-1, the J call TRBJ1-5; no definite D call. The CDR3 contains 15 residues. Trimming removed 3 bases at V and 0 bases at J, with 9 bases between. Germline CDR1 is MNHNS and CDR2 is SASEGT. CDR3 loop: CASSDLLYSNQPQHF. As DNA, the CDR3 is TGTGCCAGCAGTGACTTGCTATATAGCAATCAGCCCCAGCATTTT.

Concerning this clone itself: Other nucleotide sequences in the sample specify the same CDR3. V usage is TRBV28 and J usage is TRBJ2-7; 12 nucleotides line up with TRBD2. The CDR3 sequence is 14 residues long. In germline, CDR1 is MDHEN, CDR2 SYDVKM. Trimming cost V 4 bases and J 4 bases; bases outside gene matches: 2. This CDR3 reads CASSSSGRVYEQYF. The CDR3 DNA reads TGTGCCAGCAGTTCTAGCGGGAGGGTTTACGAGCAGTACTTC.

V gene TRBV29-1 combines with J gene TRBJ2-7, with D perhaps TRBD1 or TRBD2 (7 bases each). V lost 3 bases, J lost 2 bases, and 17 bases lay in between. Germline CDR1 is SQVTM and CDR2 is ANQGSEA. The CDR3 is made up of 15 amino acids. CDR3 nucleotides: TGCAGCGTTGATCTGGGGGGGGACAGCCCCTACGAGCAGTACTTC. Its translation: CSVDLGGDSPYEQYF.

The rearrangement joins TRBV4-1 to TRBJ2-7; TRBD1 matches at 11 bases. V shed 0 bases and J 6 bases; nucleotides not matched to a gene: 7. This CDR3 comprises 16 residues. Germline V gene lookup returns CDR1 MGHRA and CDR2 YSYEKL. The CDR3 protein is CASSQDKGTGGREQYF. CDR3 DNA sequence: TGCGCCAGCAGCCAAGATAAGGGGACAGGGGGTCGCGAGCAGTACTTC.

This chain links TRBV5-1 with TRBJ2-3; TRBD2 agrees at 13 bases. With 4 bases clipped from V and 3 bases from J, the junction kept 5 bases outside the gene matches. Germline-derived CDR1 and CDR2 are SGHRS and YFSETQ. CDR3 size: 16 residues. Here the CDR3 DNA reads TGCGCCAGCAGCCCAAGGACTAGCGGGAGAACAGATACGCAGTATTTT. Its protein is CASSPRTSGRTDTQYF.

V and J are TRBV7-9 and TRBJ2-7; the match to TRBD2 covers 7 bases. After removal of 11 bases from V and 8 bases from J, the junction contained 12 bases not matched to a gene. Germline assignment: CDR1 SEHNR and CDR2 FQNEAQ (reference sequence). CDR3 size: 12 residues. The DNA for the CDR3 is TGTGCCGGTGGGGCGGGAGCGGGCCAGCAGTACTTC. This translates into CAGGAGAGQQYF.

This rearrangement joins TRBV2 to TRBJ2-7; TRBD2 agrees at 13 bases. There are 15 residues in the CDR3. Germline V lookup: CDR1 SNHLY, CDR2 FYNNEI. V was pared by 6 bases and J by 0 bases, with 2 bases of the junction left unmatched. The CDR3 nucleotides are TGTGCCAGCAGACTAGCGGGAGGGTTCTCCTACGAGCAGTACTTC. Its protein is CASRLAGGFSYEQYF.